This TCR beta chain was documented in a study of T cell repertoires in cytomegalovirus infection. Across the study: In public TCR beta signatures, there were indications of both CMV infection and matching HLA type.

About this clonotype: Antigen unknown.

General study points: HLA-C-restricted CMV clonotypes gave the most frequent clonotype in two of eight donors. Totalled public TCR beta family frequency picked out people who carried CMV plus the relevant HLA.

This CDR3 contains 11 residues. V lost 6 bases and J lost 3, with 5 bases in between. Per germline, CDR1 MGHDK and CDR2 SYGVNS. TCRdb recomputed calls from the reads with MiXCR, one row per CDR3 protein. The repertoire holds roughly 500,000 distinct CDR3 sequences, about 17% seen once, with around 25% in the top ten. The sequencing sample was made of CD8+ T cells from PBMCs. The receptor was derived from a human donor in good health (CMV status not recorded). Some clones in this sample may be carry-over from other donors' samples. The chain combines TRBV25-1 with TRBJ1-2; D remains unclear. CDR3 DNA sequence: TGTGCCAGCAGGGTGGACTATGGCTACACCTTC. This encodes CASRVDYGYTF.